This T cell receptor beta chain is from a study of cytomegalovirus exposure and HLA in healthy donors. Study context: From donors who were HLA-typed, an early data release held 81 million or so unique TCRs. General observations from the study: There were 150 to 200 TCR beta chains listed as cytomegalovirus-associated. For most subjects, TCR beta sequences were reported to predict HLA-A and HLA-B alleles with accuracy.

Concerning this clone itself: Its specificity is unknown.

The V and J ends lost 3 bases and 5 bases respectively, with 12 bases between them. CDR1 and CDR2 from the germline V gene are SGHDT and YYEEEE. The CDR3 is made up of 13 amino acids. A multiplex PCR was run with 60 Vbeta primers and 13 Jbeta primers. TCRdb's table, derived via immunoSEQ multiplex PCR, lists solely in-frame clones and lacks some. Among under 200,000 clones listed, over 70% were seen once. This clonotype originated in a man aged 45-60 years in good health and CMV-seronegative. The specimen was PBMCs. This sequence joins TRBV5-6 and TRBJ2-7, with a weak D call TRBD1 (6 bases). This CDR3 reads CASSSDRNNEQYF. DNA for the CDR3: TGTGCCAGCAGCTCGGACAGAAACAACGAGCAGTACTTC.